The source of this T cell receptor beta chain is a study of blood T cell repertoires in COVID-19. At the level of the study: Italy, Spain and the United States were the sources of the convalescent and acute COVID-19 samples. From T cells, B-cell-depleted T cells, or PBMCs came the material, which was cDNA or gDNA.

Authors' processing steps: Amplifying reference gene primers gave estimates of nucleated cell counts. Measured with immunoSEQ multiplex PCR; TCRdb has only the in-frame clones, and not every one. The V and J calls and clone size were taken over from that table, and D and trimming were inferred from the DNA. The sample records about 130,000 clones, about 85% being singletons. The CDR3 loop spans 12 amino acids. V lost 11 bases, J lost 4 bases, and 3 bases stayed unmatched. Looked up from germline, CDR1 is SEHNR and CDR2 is FQNEAQ (reference sequence). The receptor comes from a man aged 40-50 years with active or convalescent COVID-19. The sequencing sample was made of peripheral blood. The V gene is TRBV7-9, the J gene TRBJ1-3; the match to TRBD1 covers 9 bases. The CDR3, as DNA: TGTGCCTCGGACAGGGGCGGAAACACCATATATTTT. This translates into CASDRGGNTIYF.